These 30 T cell receptor beta chains came from one sample sequenced in a study of blood T cell repertoires in COVID-19. The assay was immunoSEQ multiplex PCR, and TCRdb's table has in-frame clones only and misses some. Of some 150,000 clones in the sample, roughly 89% were seen once. The sample comprised PBMCs or T cells enriched from blood (not recorded which). The receptors originated from a woman aged 45-59 years who had been exposed to COVID-19.

The rearrangement uses TRBV7-2 and TRBJ2-3; D ambiguous. This CDR3 spans 15 amino acids. Trimming removed 5 bases from V and 0 bases from J, with 12 bases in between. Germline lookup yields CDR1 SGHTA and CDR2 FQGNSA. The CDR3 DNA reads as TGTGCCAGCAGCACCCGGGTCCTTAGCACAGATACGCAGTATTTT. Amino acids: CASSTRVLSTDTQYF.

This clone was counted a few times. The chain links TRBV12-5 to TRBJ2-1; 8 bases are shared with TRBD2. V gave up 0 bases and J gave up 1 base; unmatched junction bases: 8. The germline gives CDR1 LGHNT, CDR2 FRNRAP. The CDR3 sequence is 18 residues long. As DNA, the CDR3 is TGTGCTAGTGGTTTGGTACAGGGAGGACTAGCTTCCTACAATGAGCAGTTCTTC. As protein: CASGLVQGGLASYNEQFF. Looking up the rest from reference TRBV12-5 and TRBJ2-1 gives the full variable domain: DARVTQTPRHKVTEMGQEVTMRCQPILGHNTVFWYRQTMMQGLELLAYFRNRAPLDDSGMPKDRFSAEMPDATLATLKIQPSEPRDSAVYFCASGLVQGGLASYNEQFFGPGTRLTVL.

At least ten counts were recorded for this clone. The chain employs TRBV7-2 and TRBJ2-1; maybe TRBD2 (6 bases). CDR1 is SGHTA, CDR2 FQGNSA, per germline. The length of the CDR3 is 15 residues. Trimming took off 5 bases at V and 9 bases at J, with 20 bases between the two ends. As DNA, the CDR3 is TGTGCCAGCAGCCCCCTCGGGGGTTCTGGAATTGAGCAGTTCTTC. The encoded protein is CASSPLGGSGIEQFF.

The chain recombines TRBV7-8 with TRBJ1-1; D is undetermined. V was clipped by 1 base and J by 1 base, with 4 bases between them. The CDR3 has 13 residues. In germline, CDR1 is SGHVS, CDR2 FQNEAQ. The CDR3 loop is CASSLGRNTEAFF. CDR3 in DNA: TGTGCCAGCAGCTTAGGGAGGAACACTGAAGCTTTCTTT. Full variable domain (missing parts from reference TRBV7-8 and TRBJ1-1): GAGVSQSPRYKVAKRGQDVALRCDPISGHVSLFWYQQALGQGPEFLTYFQNEAQLDKSGLPSDRFFAERPEGSVSTLKIQRTQQEDSAVYLCASSLGRNTEAFFGQGTRLTVV.

This chain links TRBV7-9 with TRBJ2-3, with TRBD1 as a possible D gene (5 bases). Germline CDR1 is SEHNR and CDR2 is FQNEAQ (reference sequence). The CDR3 runs 16 residues. V was cut by 3 bases and J by 3 bases, with 16 bases left in between. The CDR3 DNA is TGTGCCAGCAGCTTGGATCAGGGCAGGGTGACAGATACGCAGTATTTT. It translates to CASSLDQGRVTDTQYF.

The chain uses TRBV18 and TRBJ1-5; D perhaps matches TRBD1 (5 bases). This CDR3 has 16 amino acids. CDR1 KGHSH and CDR2 LQKENI come from the germline V gene. With 3 bases removed from V and 0 bases from J, the gap between germline ends came to 12 bases. Here the CDR3 DNA reads TGTGCCAGCTCACCTCCACAGGTTTATAGCAATCAGCCCCAGCATTTT. Protein: CASSPPQVYSNQPQHF.

The rearrangement uses TRBV9 and TRBJ2-2; the match to TRBD2 covers 9 bases. Germline CDR1 is SGDLS and CDR2 is YYNGEE. With V trimmed by 3 bases and J by 1 base, 4 bases remained unmatched. There are 16 residues in the CDR3. Here the CDR3 reads CASSGGTSLNTGELFF. CDR3 coding DNA: TGTGCCAGCAGCGGAGGGACTAGCCTGAACACCGGGGAGCTGTTTTTT.

J is TRBJ1-1 and V is TRBV6-4; 7 nucleotides line up with TRBD1. Germline V gives CDR1 MRHNA, CDR2 SNTAGT. V shed 4 bases and J 5 bases; nucleotides not matched to a gene: 7. The CDR3 loop spans 14 amino acids. The CDR3 region is CASSVTGRRTEAFF. CDR3 coding DNA: TGTGCCAGCAGTGTGACAGGGCGGAGAACTGAAGCTTTCTTT.

The J gene is TRBJ1-5, the V gene TRBV10-3; the D is unclear. The ends were cut back, 7 bases at V and 3 bases at J, with 10 bases in the middle. Germline-derived CDR1 and CDR2 are ENHRY and SYGVKD. The CDR3 contains 13 residues. CDR3 amino acids: CAITAATNQPQHF. The DNA for the CDR3 is TGTGCCATCACGGCAGCGACCAATCAGCCCCAGCATTTT.

The V call is TRBV12-3 or TRBV12-4, the J call TRBJ2-7; weak D call: TRBD1 (6 bases). Trimming took off 5 bases at V and 3 bases at J, with 11 bases between the two ends. The CDR3 runs to 13 residues. Here the CDR3 reads CASSLQGLYEQYF. The CDR3 coding sequence is TGTGCCAGCAGTCTACAGGGTCTCTACGAGCAGTACTTC.

The V call is TRBV4-2, the J call TRBJ2-1; 10 bases align to TRBD2. This CDR3 is built from 16 residues. V trimming: 0 bases; J trimming: 4 bases; junction bases outside the gene matches: 3. CDR1 and CDR2 (germline): LGHNA, YNFKEQ. The CDR3 sequence is CASSQEGAGGYNEQFF. DNA for the CDR3: TGTGCCAGCAGCCAAGAGGGAGCGGGGGGGTACAATGAGCAGTTCTTC.

The J gene is TRBJ2-1, the V gene TRBV5-6; possible D gene TRBD2, 6 bases. The CDR3 totals 14 residues. Germline V gives CDR1 SGHDT, CDR2 YYEEEE. V was trimmed by 6 bases and J by 4 bases, leaving 14 bases between them. The CDR3 spells CASTPGLSYNEQFF. Here the CDR3 DNA reads TGTGCCAGCACCCCGGGACTGTCGTACAATGAGCAGTTCTTC.

V and J are TRBV7-9 and TRBJ2-3, with 15 nucleotides matching TRBD2. CDR1 and CDR2 (germline): SEHNR, FQNEAQ (reference sequence). V lost 5 bases, J lost 5 bases, and 8 bases stayed unmatched. The CDR3 is made up of 17 amino acids. The CDR3 is CASSDQGLAGGIDTQYF. The DNA of the CDR3 is TGTGCCAGCAGCGACCAGGGACTAGCGGGAGGTATAGATACGCAGTATTTT.

A remark on this clone: Given the absence of the conserved phenylalanine or tryptophan at the CDR3 end, a read error is likely. V is TRBV19 and J is TRBJ1-2; 9 bases fit TRBD1. The CDR3 loop spans 16 amino acids. Germline V gene lookup returns CDR1 LNHDA and CDR2 SQIVND (reference sequence). The J segment lost 0 bases and the V segment lost 6 bases, leaving 8 bases of the junction unmatched. CDR3: CASSLQGARTNYGYTL. In nucleotides, the CDR3 is TGTGCCAGTAGCTTACAGGGGGCTCGGACTAACTATGGCTACACCCTC.

This clone was detected only a few times. The chain employs TRBV6-5 and TRBJ1-1; maybe TRBD1 (6 bases). There are 13 residues in the CDR3. Trimming took off 6 bases at V and 5 bases at J, with 13 bases between the two ends. Germline values: CDR1 MNHEY, CDR2 SVGAGI. The CDR3 bases are TGTGCCAGCAGCATATCAGGGGTTACTGAAGCTTTCTTT. This encodes CASSISGVTEAFF.

J is TRBJ1-2 and V is TRBV9; TRBD1 is a possible D gene (5 bases). The CDR3 spans 14 residues. In germline, CDR1 is SGDLS, CDR2 YYNGEE. The V end was cut by 0 bases, the J end by 6 bases, with 12 bases between. The chain's CDR3 is CASSVAAQGDGYTF. The CDR3 DNA is TGTGCCAGCAGCGTAGCAGCGCAGGGTGATGGCTACACCTTC.

This clone was observed a few times. The chain couples TRBV9 to TRBJ2-2; 12 bases are shared with TRBD2. Germline V gives CDR1 SGDLS, CDR2 YYNGEE. This CDR3 region has 20 residues. The trim removed 0 bases at V and 3 bases at J, leaving 12 bases unmatched. The CDR3 loop reads CASSVVSYWTSGADTGELFF. In nucleotides, the CDR3 is TGTGCCAGCAGCGTAGTTAGCTATTGGACTAGCGGGGCAGACACCGGGGAGCTGTTTTTT.

The V and J genes are TRBV9 and TRBJ1-1; the D gene is possibly TRBD1 (5 bases). Germline CDR1 SGDLS, CDR2 YYNGEE. V gave up 7 bases and J gave up 4 bases, with 17 bases separating them. This CDR3 comprises 14 residues. CDR3 sequence reads: CASSAILGGTEAFF. CDR3 DNA: TGTGCCAGCTCCGCGATACTGGGGGGCACTGAAGCTTTCTTT.

V is TRBV7-9 and J is TRBJ2-7, with D maybe TRBD1 (6 bases). The germline V and J ends were trimmed by 5 bases and 0 bases, with 14 bases remaining between them. From germline, CDR1 is SEHNR and CDR2 FQNEAQ (reference sequence). This CDR3 has 15 amino acids. Written as DNA, the CDR3 is TGTGCCAGCAGCGCGAGGGGGTCTAGCTCCTACGAGCAGTACTTC. It encodes CASSARGSSSYEQYF.

As DNA, the CDR3 is TGTGCCAGCATTTCCCCGGACAGGGGGTTTGAAAAACTGTTTTTT. Encoded protein: CASISPDRGFEKLFF. The J gene is TRBJ1-4, the V gene TRBV6-5; TRBD1 matches at 10 bases. V was pared by 7 bases and J by 7 bases, with 9 bases of the junction left unmatched. The germline V gene has CDR1 MNHEY and CDR2 SVGAGI. The CDR3 has 15 residues.

This clone was picked up many times. This sequence joins TRBV4-2 and TRBJ2-1; maybe TRBD2 (6 bases). Per the germline V gene, CDR1 is LGHNA and CDR2 is YNFKEQ. Trimming removed 1 base at V and 3 bases at J, with 13 bases between. This CDR3 is built from 16 residues. CDR3 bases: TGTGCCAGCAGCCAAGTCATGTCTAGCGACTACAATGAGCAGTTCTTC. It is translated as CASSQVMSSDYNEQFF.

The J gene is TRBJ2-2, the V gene TRBV14; D is possibly TRBD2 (6 bases). The germline CDR1 and CDR2 sequences are SGHDN and FVKESK. The CDR3 consists of 15 residues. V was cut by 8 bases and J by 2 bases, with 15 bases left in between. CDR3 region: CASSPILANTGELFF. The CDR3 bases are TGTGCCAGCTCACCGATACTAGCAAACACCGGGGAGCTGTTTTTT.

The rearrangement links TRBV5-1 to TRBJ2-3; D unclear. Trimming removed 4 bases from V and 4 bases from J, with 7 bases in between. The germline V gene encodes CDR1 SGHRS and CDR2 YFSETQ. This CDR3 has 12 residues. CDR3 DNA sequence: TGCGCCAGCAGCCCCCCATCAGATACGCAGTATTTT. Its translation: CASSPPSDTQYF.

The V gene is TRBV7-6, the J gene TRBJ1-6; 9 bases are a match to TRBD1. The germline V gene encodes CDR1 SGHVS and CDR2 FNYEAQ. J gave up 9 bases and V 5 bases, and 11 bases lay outside the gene matches. The CDR3 has 16 residues. The CDR3: CASSLGTGSTGSPLHF. As DNA, the CDR3 is TGTGCCAGCAGCCTTGGGACAGGGTCAACGGGTTCACCCCTCCACTTT.

The sample holds one count of this clone. The chain joins TRBV7-2 to TRBJ2-3; the D gene is possibly TRBD1 (5 bases). This CDR3 region has 15 residues. Germline V gene lookup returns CDR1 SGHTA and CDR2 FQGNSA. The V and J ends lost 5 bases and 2 bases respectively, with 14 bases between them. CDR3 nucleotides: TGTGCCAGCAGCCCTCGTGGGGCTTCCACAGATACGCAGTATTTT. Translating gives CASSPRGASTDTQYF.

The chain combines TRBV2 with TRBJ1-2; D is ambiguous. Germline CDR1 is SNHLY and CDR2 is FYNNEI. The CDR3 runs to 14 residues. V lost 4 bases and J lost 1, with 10 bases in between. This CDR3 reads CASSGLRNNYGYTF. CDR3 coding DNA: TGTGCCAGCAGTGGATTGAGGAATAACTATGGCTACACCTTC.

V usage is TRBV7-9 and J usage is TRBJ1-4; 12 bases are a match to TRBD1. CDR3 size: 17 residues. The ends lost 5 bases at V and 0 bases at J; junction bases unmatched: 4. CDR1 and CDR2 from the germline V gene are SEHNR and FQNEAQ (reference sequence). CDR3 nucleotides: TGTGCCAGCAGCGCTGGGACAGGGGGCCCAACTAATGAAAAACTGTTTTTT. The encoded protein is CASSAGTGGPTNEKLFF. Drawing the rest from reference TRBV7-9 and TRBJ1-4, the complete variable domain is DTGVSQNPRHKITKRGQNVTFRCDPISEHNRLYWYRQTLGQGPEFLTYFQNEAQLEKSRLLSDRFSAERPKGSFSTLEIQRTEQGDSAMYLCASSAGTGGPTNEKLFFGSGTQLSVL.

The rearrangement joins TRBV19 to TRBJ2-7; possibly TRBD1 for D (6 bases). CDR1 LNHDA and CDR2 SQIVND come from the germline V gene (reference sequence). CDR3 length: 13 residues. Trimming left V 5 bases short and J 2 bases short, with 10 bases between. The CDR3 loop reads CASSRAGAYEQYF. As DNA, the CDR3 is TGTGCCAGTAGTCGCGCAGGGGCCTACGAGCAGTACTTC. The whole variable domain, filled in from reference TRBV19 and TRBJ2-7, reads DGGITQSPKYLFRKEGQNVTLSCEQNLNHDAMYWYRQDPGQGLRLIYYSQIVNDFQKGDIAEGYSVSREKKESFPLTVTSAQKNPTAFYLCASSRAGAYEQYFGPGTRLTVT.

The gene calls are TRBV12-3 or TRBV12-4 and TRBJ1-2, with unresolved D. V gave up 2 bases and J gave up 7 bases, with 8 bases separating them. The CDR3 spans 12 residues. This chain's CDR3 is CASSLNFLGYTF. In DNA form, the CDR3 reads TGTGCCAGCAGTTTAAATTTCCTTGGCTACACCTTC.

This clone was observed a handful of times. V and J are TRBV6-5 and TRBJ1-1; D might be TRBD1 (6 bases). The CDR3 spans 14 residues. Germline CDR1 reads MNHEY; CDR2 reads SVGAGI. With 5 bases removed from V and 4 bases from J, the gap between germline ends came to 14 bases. CDR3 bases: TGTGCCAGCAGTACCCGGATAGGGGGCACTGAAGCTTTCTTT. As protein: CASSTRIGGTEAFF.